Listed here are 29 T cell receptor beta chains from one sample, sequenced in a study of blood T cell repertoires in COVID-19. Method: immunoSEQ multiplex PCR; TCRdb's copy keeps in-frame clones and lacks some. The sample records more than 200,000 clones, about nine tenths being singletons. Sequenced: peripheral blood. These receptors came from a man aged 45-60 years with acute or convalescent COVID-19.

The gene calls are TRBV19 and TRBJ1-5, with D perhaps matching TRBD1 (6 bases). The CDR3 has 16 residues. Trimming took 9 bases from V and 6 from J, leaving 24 bases between them. Germline V gene data show CDR1 as LNHDA and CDR2 as SQIVND (reference sequence). CDR3 residues: CASTSGVPLSGQPQHF. For the CDR3, the DNA is TGTGCCAGCACCTCAGGGGTCCCCCTCTCTGGTCAGCCCCAGCATTTT.

The chain joins TRBV2 to TRBJ1-5; D is uncertain. CDR1 is SNHLY and CDR2 is FYNNEI in the germline V gene. This CDR3 comprises 14 residues. Trimming stripped 1 base from V and 4 bases from J, with 8 bases between. Written as DNA, the CDR3 is TGTGCCAGCAGTGAAGGCCGGACTAATCAGCCCCAGCATTTT. Translated, it gives CASSEGRTNQPQHF.

The chain combines TRBV12-3 or TRBV12-4 with TRBJ1-2, with 9 bases identical to TRBD1. J gave up 8 bases and V 6 bases, and 7 bases lay outside the gene matches. The CDR3 consists of 13 residues. DNA of the CDR3: TGTGCCAGCAGGTTACAGGGGGCGCCCGGCTACACCTTC. This encodes CASRLQGAPGYTF.

The chain links TRBV7-2 to TRBJ1-2; the D gene is possibly TRBD1 (5 bases). Germline V CDR1 and CDR2: SGHTA, FQGNSA. This CDR3 is built from 18 residues. V dropped 0 bases and J dropped 0 bases, with 17 bases sitting between them. The CDR3 nucleotides read TGTGCCAGCAGCTTAGCGCGAGGCAGGTTGGGGCCTAACTATGGCTACACCTTC. It encodes CASSLARGRLGPNYGYTF. Filled out from reference TRBV7-2 and TRBJ1-2, the complete variable domain reads GAGVSQSPSNKVTEKGKDVELRCDPISGHTALYWYRQSLGQGLEFLIYFQGNSAPDKSGLPSDRFSAERTGGSVSTLTIQRTQQEDSAVYLCASSLARGRLGPNYGYTFGSGTRLTVV.

This chain links TRBV5-1 with TRBJ1-6, with unresolved D. Germline loops: CDR1 SGHRS, CDR2 YFSETQ. V was clipped by 0 bases and J by 7 bases, with 11 bases between them. This CDR3 comprises 15 residues. The CDR3 bases are TGCGCCAGCAGCTTGGATGCAGTTTCCAATTCACCCCTCCACTTT. The encoded protein is CASSLDAVSNSPLHF. The complete variable domain, with remaining parts taken from reference TRBV5-1 and TRBJ1-6, reads KAGVTQTPRYLIKTRGQQVTLSCSPISGHRSVSWYQQTPGQGLQFLFEYFSETQRNKGNFPGRFSGRQFSNSRSEMNVSTLELGDSALYLCASSLDAVSNSPLHFGNGTRLTVT.

The V and J genes are TRBV7-6 and TRBJ1-4, with 7 bases aligning to TRBD1. The length of the CDR3 is 14 residues. Germline V gives CDR1 SGHVS, CDR2 FNYEAQ. The V gene end was trimmed by 5 bases and the J gene end by 7 bases; junction bases not matched to a gene: 7. The CDR3 is CASSPRQGSEKLFF. The DNA of the CDR3 is TGTGCCAGCAGCCCTAGACAGGGAAGTGAAAAACTGTTTTTT.

The sample holds a few counts of this clone. This chain uses TRBV5-6 with TRBJ1-3, with D perhaps TRBD1 (5 bases). Trimming removed 2 bases from V and 0 bases from J, with 15 bases in between. The CDR3 loop spans 17 amino acids. CDR1 and CDR2 from the germline V gene are SGHDT and YYEEEE. The CDR3 sequence: CASSFAPGLSSGNTIYF. Written as DNA, the CDR3 is TGTGCCAGCAGCTTTGCGCCAGGGCTAAGCTCTGGAAACACCATATATTTT.

J is TRBJ1-3 and V is TRBV9, with TRBD1 identical over 7 bases. Per the germline V gene, CDR1 is SGDLS and CDR2 is YYNGEE. The CDR3 sequence is 16 residues long. Germline trimming cut 4 bases from V and 1 base from J; bases unmatched to any gene: 8. The CDR3 bases are TGTGCCAGCAGCCTACGACAGGGTTGGTCTGGAAACACCATATATTTT. Its translation is CASSLRQGWSGNTIYF. The entire variable domain, with the rest obtained from reference TRBV9 and TRBJ1-3, is as follows: DSGVTQTPKHLITATGQRVTLRCSPRSGDLSVYWYQQSLDQGLQFLIQYYNGEERAKGNILERFSAQQFPDLHSELNLSSLELGDSALYFCASSLRQGWSGNTIYFGEGSWLTVV.

The chain employs TRBV11-2 and TRBJ1-1; D is undetermined. Per the germline V gene, CDR1 is SGHAT and CDR2 is FQNNGV. The CDR3 length is 13 residues. V lost 5 bases and J 4 bases, leaving 11 bases between the germline ends. The CDR3 protein is CASSRRQSTEAFF. CDR3 nucleotides: TGTGCCAGCAGCCGCCGACAATCCACTGAAGCTTTCTTT. Supplemented by reference TRBV11-2 and TRBJ1-1, the full variable domain reads EAGVAQSPRYKIIEKRQSVAFWCNPISGHATLYWYQQILGQGPKLLIQFQNNGVVDDSQLPKDRFSAERLKGVDSTLKIQPAKLEDSAVYLCASSRRQSTEAFFGQGTRLTVV.

The chain uses TRBV30 and TRBJ1-6; 11 bases map to TRBD1. Germline V gene lookup returns CDR1 GTSNPN and CDR2 SVGIG (reference sequence). The CDR3 extends over 13 amino acids. Germline trimming cut 7 bases from V and 11 bases from J; bases unmatched to any gene: 7. The CDR3 DNA follows: TGTGCCTCCGGGACAGGGGGTGGTCCACCCCTCCACTTT. Its translation: CASGTGGGPPLHF.

The J gene is TRBJ1-4, the V gene TRBV2; the match to TRBD1 covers 11 bases. CDR1 and CDR2 (germline): SNHLY, FYNNEI. This CDR3 has 15 amino acids. V trimming: 5 bases; J trimming: 3 bases; junction bases outside the gene matches: 2. Written as DNA, the CDR3 is TGTGCCAGCAGTCGGGACAGGGGGGCTAATGAAAAACTGTTTTTT. Encoded protein: CASSRDRGANEKLFF.

The genes are TRBV19 and TRBJ1-4; 9 bases are shared with TRBD1. Germline assignment: CDR1 LNHDA and CDR2 SQIVND (reference sequence). V was pared by 4 bases and J by 11 bases, with 5 bases of the junction left unmatched. The CDR3 has 13 residues. CDR3 DNA sequence: TGTGCCAGTAGTACCCCCGGGACAGGGAAACTGTTTTTT. This sequence encodes CASSTPGTGKLFF.

This chain's CDR3 is CASSNPGGRVKGYTF. The CDR3 DNA sequence: TGTGCCAGCAGCAACCCAGGGGGCAGGGTAAAGGGCTACACCTTC. The rearrangement uses TRBV7-6 and TRBJ1-2; TRBD1 aligns across 8 bases. Germline lookup yields CDR1 SGHVS and CDR2 FNYEAQ. The V and J ends lost 5 bases and 8 bases, in that order; junction bases with no gene match: 13. The CDR3 loop spans 15 amino acids. The complete variable domain, with remaining parts taken from reference TRBV7-6 and TRBJ1-2, reads GAGVSQSPRYKVTKRGQDVALRCDPISGHVSLYWYRQALGQGPEFLTYFNYEAQQDKSGLPNDRFSAERPEGSISTLTIQRTEQRDSAMYRCASSNPGGRVKGYTFGSGTRLTVV.

The rearrangement uses TRBV25-1 and TRBJ1-1; TRBD1 matches at 9 bases. The junction had 4 bases not matched to a gene; V was cut back by 7 bases and J by 4 bases. CDR3 length equals 13 residues. Germline V gives CDR1 MGHDK, CDR2 SYGVNS. CDR3 nucleotide sequence: TGTGCCAGCAACGGACAGGGGAGCACTGAAGCTTTCTTT. Encoded protein: CASNGQGSTEAFF.

The V gene is TRBV7-8, the J gene TRBJ1-3; D is unclear. This CDR3 contains 15 residues. Germline CDR1 is SGHVS and CDR2 is FQNEAQ. V lost 0 bases to trimming and J lost 0 bases, with 6 bases between them. The CDR3 is CASSLAGSSGNTIYF. CDR3 nucleotides: TGTGCCAGCAGCTTAGCGGGCAGCTCTGGAAACACCATATATTTT. Full variable domain (outside the CDR3, taken from reference TRBV7-8 and TRBJ1-3): GAGVSQSPRYKVAKRGQDVALRCDPISGHVSLFWYQQALGQGPEFLTYFQNEAQLDKSGLPSDRFFAERPEGSVSTLKIQRTQQEDSAVYLCASSLAGSSGNTIYFGEGSWLTVV.

This chain connects TRBV19 to TRBJ1-5; a weak D match, TRBD1 (6 bases). The V gene lost 6 bases and the J gene lost 0 bases, with 12 bases spanning the gap. The CDR3 is 15 residues long. The germline gives CDR1 LNHDA, CDR2 SQIVND (reference sequence). The CDR3 loop reads CASRRGGNSNQPQHF. CDR3 coding DNA: TGTGCCAGTAGGAGGGGGGGAAATAGCAATCAGCCCCAGCATTTT.

V is TRBV6-4 and J is TRBJ2-3, with TRBD1 matching over 10 bases. V lost 5 bases, J lost 2 bases, and 4 bases stayed unmatched. The germline V gene has CDR1 MRHNA and CDR2 SNTAGT. The CDR3 is made up of 15 amino acids. CDR3 amino acids: CASSIGTGATDTQYF. The CDR3 DNA is TGTGCCAGCAGTATTGGGACAGGGGCCACAGATACGCAGTATTTT.

This chain uses TRBV3-1 (or the pseudogene TRBV3-2) with TRBJ2-7; 7 bases agree with TRBD1. J gave up 3 bases and V 3 bases, and 5 bases lay outside the gene matches. The germline CDR1 and CDR2 sequences are LGHDT and YNNKEL (reference sequence). CDR3 size: 14 residues. DNA of the CDR3: TGTGCCAGCAGCCATACAGGGGTTGACTACGAGCAGTACTTC. Amino acids: CASSHTGVDYEQYF.

This clone was picked up one time. The chain joins TRBV19 to TRBJ2-2, with a weak D call TRBD1 (6 bases). V lost 9 bases to trimming and J lost 1 base, with 9 bases between them. Looked up from germline, CDR1 is LNHDA and CDR2 is SQIVND (reference sequence). The CDR3 sequence is 13 residues long. The CDR3 DNA reads as TGTGCCAGCGTGGGACAGAACACCGGGGAGCTGTTTTTT. Its protein product is CASVGQNTGELFF.

The chain uses TRBV7-3 and TRBJ1-6; 9 bases are a match to TRBD1. In germline, CDR1 is SGHTA, CDR2 FQGTGA. The ends lost 5 bases at V and 7 bases at J; junction bases unmatched: 3. The CDR3 has 14 residues. The CDR3 sequence: CASSRDRANSPLHF. The CDR3, as DNA: TGTGCCAGCAGCCGGGACAGGGCGAATTCACCCCTCCACTTT.

This chain connects TRBV30 to TRBJ1-3, with D hard to call. The CDR3 has 14 amino acids. CDR1 and CDR2 from the germline V gene are GTSNPN and SVGIG (reference sequence). Trimming took 7 bases from V and 2 from J, leaving 15 bases between them. CDR3 DNA: TGTGCCTCCATAGCCGCCGGGGCTGGAAACACCATATATTTT. It codes for CASIAAGAGNTIYF.

The genes are TRBV6-5 and TRBJ1-2; D is possibly TRBD1 (5 bases). With 2 bases removed from V and 7 bases from J, the gap between germline ends came to 14 bases. Germline CDR1 is MNHEY and CDR2 is SVGAGI. The CDR3 sequence is 14 residues long. CDR3 amino acids: CASSYRGKVGGYTF. CDR3 sequence (DNA): TGTGCCAGCAGTTACAGGGGAAAAGTCGGTGGCTACACCTTC.

This chain uses TRBV3-1 (or the pseudogene TRBV3-2) with TRBJ1-2; D may be TRBD1 (6 bases). The germline V and J ends were trimmed by 4 bases and 2 bases, with 11 bases remaining between them. The CDR3 is 14 amino acids. CDR1 and CDR2 from the germline V gene are LGHDT and YNNKEL (reference sequence). In nucleotides, the CDR3 is TGTGCCAGCAGCCGGGACACCCTAAACTATGGCTACACCTTC. The encoded protein is CASSRDTLNYGYTF.

The chain has TRBV11-2 and TRBJ2-3; a weak D match, TRBD2 (7 bases). The CDR3 is 19 residues long. Germline V gene data show CDR1 as SGHAT and CDR2 as FQNNGV. With 5 bases removed from V and 5 bases from J, the gap between germline ends came to 29 bases. The CDR3 here is CASSTGGARGAPLLDTQYF. CDR3 nucleotide sequence: TGTGCCAGCAGCACCGGCGGGGCCCGGGGGGCTCCCCTTTTAGATACGCAGTATTTT. The full variable domain, in which reference TRBV11-2 and TRBJ2-3 provide the parts outside the CDR3, is EAGVAQSPRYKIIEKRQSVAFWCNPISGHATLYWYQQILGQGPKLLIQFQNNGVVDDSQLPKDRFSAERLKGVDSTLKIQPAKLEDSAVYLCASSTGGARGAPLLDTQYFGPGTRLTVL.

J is TRBJ2-3 and V is TRBV5-1, with 8 nucleotides matching TRBD2. With V trimmed by 6 bases and J by 1 base, 4 bases remained unmatched. The CDR3 sequence is 14 residues long. Germline CDR1 SGHRS, CDR2 YFSETQ. This CDR3 reads CASNELAGTDTQYF. The CDR3 region has the DNA TGCGCCAGCAACGAACTAGCGGGCACAGATACGCAGTATTTT. Full variable domain (rest looked up from reference TRBV5-1 and TRBJ2-3): KAGVTQTPRYLIKTRGQQVTLSCSPISGHRSVSWYQQTPGQGLQFLFEYFSETQRNKGNFPGRFSGRQFSNSRSEMNVSTLELGDSALYLCASNELAGTDTQYFGPGTRLTVL.

The chain carries TRBV5-1 and TRBJ2-7; 8 nucleotides align to TRBD1. The junction had 7 bases not matched to a gene; V was cut back by 4 bases and J by 4 bases. The length of the CDR3 is 14 residues. The germline gives CDR1 SGHRS, CDR2 YFSETQ. CDR3 nucleotide sequence: TGCGCCAGCAGCGCGGACAGGGTGGGATACGAGCAGTACTTC. It is translated as CASSADRVGYEQYF. Drawing the rest from reference TRBV5-1 and TRBJ2-7, the complete variable domain is KAGVTQTPRYLIKTRGQQVTLSCSPISGHRSVSWYQQTPGQGLQFLFEYFSETQRNKGNFPGRFSGRQFSNSRSEMNVSTLELGDSALYLCASSADRVGYEQYFGPGTRLTVT.

The chain is built from TRBV5-4 and TRBJ1-2; perhaps TRBD1 as D (6 bases). The CDR3 is 14 residues long. Germline V gene lookup returns CDR1 SGHNT and CDR2 YYREEE (reference sequence). V was trimmed by 3 bases and J by 6 bases, leaving 15 bases between them. The CDR3 nucleotides read TGTGCCAGCAGCTCCACAGGGAATGTGCATGGCTACACCTTC. This sequence encodes CASSSTGNVHGYTF.

The rearrangement links TRBV3-1 (or the pseudogene TRBV3-2) to TRBJ1-5; D is perhaps TRBD1 (6 bases). The CDR3 is 18 amino acids. Germline V gives CDR1 LGHDT, CDR2 YNNKEL (reference sequence). Trimming pared 1 base from V and 7 bases from J, leaving 23 bases between. The CDR3 loop is CASSQVGPTAGGGQPQHF. The CDR3 bases are TGTGCCAGCAGCCAAGTGGGCCCAACAGCGGGGGGCGGGCAGCCCCAGCATTTT.

The chain combines TRBV7-2 with TRBJ1-2; TRBD1 might be the D (5 bases). The CDR3 spans 14 residues. V was pared by 0 bases and J by 4 bases, with 9 bases between. The germline V gene encodes CDR1 SGHTA and CDR2 FQGNSA. CDR3 nucleotide sequence: TGTGCCAGCAGCTTAGCCAGGGAGGCCTATGGCTACACCTTC. It codes for CASSLAREAYGYTF.